This T cell receptor (beta chain) was sequenced for a study of cytomegalovirus exposure and HLA in healthy donors. Looking at the study overall: Most genotyped donors, 81% of more than 300, had Caucasian-associated genetic ancestry. Study-level points and caveats: A prior analysis recorded that most TCR beta V segments were productive about 87% or about 30% of the time. The authors excluded some V segments, including TRBV6-2 and TRBV6-3, as indistinguishable.

Germline CDR1 and CDR2: SSHAT and FNYEAQ (reference sequence). The CDR3 is 13 amino acids. This PCR relied on a set of 60 Vbeta primers and 13 Jbeta primers. This table comes from immunoSEQ multiplex PCR, and its TCRdb copy is limited to in-frame clones, with some not included. The sample's table shows fewer than 100,000 clones. Details on this clone: Its cognate antigen is unknown. The junction differs from germline at one of its ends, possibly a read error.

The gene calls are TRBV7-7 and TRBJ1-3; tentative D call: TRBD1 (5 bases). The sequence derives from a woman in her fifties or sixties in good health and CMV-seronegative. Sequencing used PBMCs. Written as DNA, the CDR3 is TGTGCTAGCAGCGATGCCCCAGGGAACACCATATATTTT. Protein product: CASSDAPGNTIYF.